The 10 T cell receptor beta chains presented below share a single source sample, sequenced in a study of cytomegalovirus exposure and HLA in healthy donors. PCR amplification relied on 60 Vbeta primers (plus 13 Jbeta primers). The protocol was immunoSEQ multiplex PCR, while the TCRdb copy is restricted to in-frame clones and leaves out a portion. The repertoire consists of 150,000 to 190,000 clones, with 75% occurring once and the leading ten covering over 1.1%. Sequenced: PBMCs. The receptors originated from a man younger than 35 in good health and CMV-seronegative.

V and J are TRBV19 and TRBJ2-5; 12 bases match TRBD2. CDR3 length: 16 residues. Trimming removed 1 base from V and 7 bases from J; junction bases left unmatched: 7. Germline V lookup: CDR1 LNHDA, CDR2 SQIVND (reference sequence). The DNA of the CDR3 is TGTGCCAGTAGTATAGGGGGGACTAGCGGGCCCGGGACCCAGTACTTC. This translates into CASSIGGTSGPGTQYF. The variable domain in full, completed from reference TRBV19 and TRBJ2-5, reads DGGITQSPKYLFRKEGQNVTLSCEQNLNHDAMYWYRQDPGQGLRLIYYSQIVNDFQKGDIAEGYSVSREKKESFPLTVTSAQKNPTAFYLCASSIGGTSGPGTQYFGPGTRLLVL.

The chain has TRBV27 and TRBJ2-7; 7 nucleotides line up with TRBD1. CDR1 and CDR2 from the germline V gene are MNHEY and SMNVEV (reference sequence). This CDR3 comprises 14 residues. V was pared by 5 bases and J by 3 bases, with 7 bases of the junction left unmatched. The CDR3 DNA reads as TGTGCCAGCAGTCCTATGGGGGACAGCTACGAGCAGTACTTC. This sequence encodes CASSPMGDSYEQYF.

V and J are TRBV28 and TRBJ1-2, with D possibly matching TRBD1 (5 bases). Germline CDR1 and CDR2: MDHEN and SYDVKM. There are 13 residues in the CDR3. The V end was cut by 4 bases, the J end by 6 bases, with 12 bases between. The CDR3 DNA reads TGTGCCAGCAGTTCCCTCCGACAGCATGGCTACACCTTC. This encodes CASSSLRQHGYTF.

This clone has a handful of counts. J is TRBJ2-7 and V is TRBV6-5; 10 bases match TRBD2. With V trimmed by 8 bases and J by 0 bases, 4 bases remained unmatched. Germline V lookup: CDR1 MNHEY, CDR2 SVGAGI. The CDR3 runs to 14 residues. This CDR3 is CASRAGGSSYEQYF. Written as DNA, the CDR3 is TGTGCCAGCCGAGCGGGAGGGAGCTCCTACGAGCAGTACTTC.

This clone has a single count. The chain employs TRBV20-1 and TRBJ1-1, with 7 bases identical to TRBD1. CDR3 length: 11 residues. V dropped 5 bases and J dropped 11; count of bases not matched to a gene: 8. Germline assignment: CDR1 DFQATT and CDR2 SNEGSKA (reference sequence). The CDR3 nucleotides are TGCAGTGCTGAAGACAGGGTACGGGCTTTCTTT. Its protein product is CSAEDRVRAFF.

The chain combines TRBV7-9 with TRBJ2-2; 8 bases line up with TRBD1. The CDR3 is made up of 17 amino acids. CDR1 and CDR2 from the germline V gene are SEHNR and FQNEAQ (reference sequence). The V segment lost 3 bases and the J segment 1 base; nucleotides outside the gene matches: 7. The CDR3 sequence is CASSFLDRGMNTGELFF. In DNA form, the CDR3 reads TGTGCCAGCAGCTTCCTAGACAGGGGCATGAACACCGGGGAGCTGTTTTTT.

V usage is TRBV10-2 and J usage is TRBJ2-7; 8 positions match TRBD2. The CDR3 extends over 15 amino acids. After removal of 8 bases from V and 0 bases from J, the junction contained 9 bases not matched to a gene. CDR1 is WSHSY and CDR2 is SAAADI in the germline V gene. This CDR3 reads CASSPTAGASYEQYF. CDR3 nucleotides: TGCGCCAGCTCGCCAACAGCGGGAGCCTCCTACGAGCAGTACTTC.

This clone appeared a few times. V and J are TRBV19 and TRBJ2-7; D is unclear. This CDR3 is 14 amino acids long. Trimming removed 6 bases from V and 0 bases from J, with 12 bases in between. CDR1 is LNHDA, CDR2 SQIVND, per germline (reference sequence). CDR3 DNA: TGTGCCAGTAGATACACGTGGAGCTCCTACGAGCAGTACTTC. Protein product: CASRYTWSSYEQYF.

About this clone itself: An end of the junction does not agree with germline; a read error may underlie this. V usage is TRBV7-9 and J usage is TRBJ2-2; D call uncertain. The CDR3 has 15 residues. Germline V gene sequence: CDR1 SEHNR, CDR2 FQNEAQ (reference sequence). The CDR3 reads CSSSFDTLNTGELFF. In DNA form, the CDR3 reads TGTTCCAGCAGCTTCGACACATTGAACACCGGGGAGCTGTTTTTT.

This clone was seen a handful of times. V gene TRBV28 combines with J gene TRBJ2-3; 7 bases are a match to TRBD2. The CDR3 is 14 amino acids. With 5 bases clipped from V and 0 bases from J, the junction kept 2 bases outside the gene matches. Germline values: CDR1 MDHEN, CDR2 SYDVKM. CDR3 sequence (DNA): TGTGCCAGCAGTAAAGCGGGAAGCACAGATACGCAGTATTTT. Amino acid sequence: CASSKAGSTDTQYF.